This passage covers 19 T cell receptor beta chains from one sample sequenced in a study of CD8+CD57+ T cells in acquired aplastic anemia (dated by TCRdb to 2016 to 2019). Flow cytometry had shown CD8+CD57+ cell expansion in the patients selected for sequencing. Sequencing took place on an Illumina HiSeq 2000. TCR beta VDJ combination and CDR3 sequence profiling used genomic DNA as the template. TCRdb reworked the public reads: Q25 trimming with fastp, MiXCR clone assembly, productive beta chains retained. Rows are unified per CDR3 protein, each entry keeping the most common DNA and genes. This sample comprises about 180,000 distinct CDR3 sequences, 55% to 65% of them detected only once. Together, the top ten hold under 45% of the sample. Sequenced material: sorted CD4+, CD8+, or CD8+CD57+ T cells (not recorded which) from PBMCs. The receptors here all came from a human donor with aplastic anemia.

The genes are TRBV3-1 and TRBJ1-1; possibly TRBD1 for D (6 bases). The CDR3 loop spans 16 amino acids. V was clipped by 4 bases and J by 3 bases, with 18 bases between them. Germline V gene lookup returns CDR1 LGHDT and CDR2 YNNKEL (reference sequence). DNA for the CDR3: TGTGCCAGCAGCCGAACGATTTCTGGGGGCTACACTGAAGCTTTCTTT. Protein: CASSRTISGGYTEAFF.

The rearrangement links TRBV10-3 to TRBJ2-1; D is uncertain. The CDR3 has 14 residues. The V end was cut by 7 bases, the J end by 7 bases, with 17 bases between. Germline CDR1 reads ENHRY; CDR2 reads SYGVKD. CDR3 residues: CAIKIGPTGNEQFF. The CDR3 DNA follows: TGTGCCATCAAAATTGGCCCAACTGGTAATGAGCAGTTCTTC.

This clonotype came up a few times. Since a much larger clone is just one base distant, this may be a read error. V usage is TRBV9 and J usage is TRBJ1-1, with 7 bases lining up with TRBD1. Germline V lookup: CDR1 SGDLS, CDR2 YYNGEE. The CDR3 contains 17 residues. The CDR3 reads CASSLFRDREMNTGAFF. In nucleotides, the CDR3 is TGTGCCAGCAGCTTGTTCCGGGACAGAGAAATGAACACTGGAGCTTTCTTT.

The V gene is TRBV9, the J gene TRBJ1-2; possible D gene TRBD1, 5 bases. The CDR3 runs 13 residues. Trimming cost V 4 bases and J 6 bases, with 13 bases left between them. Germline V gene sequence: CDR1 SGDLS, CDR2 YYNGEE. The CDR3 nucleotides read TGTGCCAGCAGCCCCGGGGCAGCTGATGGCTACACCTTC. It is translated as CASSPGAADGYTF.

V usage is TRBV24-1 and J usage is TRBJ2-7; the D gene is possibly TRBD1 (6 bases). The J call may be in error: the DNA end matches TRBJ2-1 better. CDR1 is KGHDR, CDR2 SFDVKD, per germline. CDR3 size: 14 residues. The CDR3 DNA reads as TGTGCCACCAGTGATGAGGGACAATACAATGAGCAGTTCTTC. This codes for CATSDEGQYNEQFF.

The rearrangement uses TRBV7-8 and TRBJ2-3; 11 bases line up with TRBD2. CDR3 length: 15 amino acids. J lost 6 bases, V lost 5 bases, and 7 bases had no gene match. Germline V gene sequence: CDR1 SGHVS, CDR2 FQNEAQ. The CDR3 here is CASSALAGGKDTQYF. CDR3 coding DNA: TGTGCCAGCAGCGCTCTAGCGGGGGGAAAGGATACGCAGTATTTT.

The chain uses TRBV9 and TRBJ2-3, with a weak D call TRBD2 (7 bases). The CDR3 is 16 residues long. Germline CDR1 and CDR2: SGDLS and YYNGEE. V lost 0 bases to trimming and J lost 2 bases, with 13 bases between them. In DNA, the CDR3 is TGTGCCAGCAGCGTAGAGGCGGGGGCGAACACAGATACGCAGTATTTT. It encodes CASSVEAGANTDTQYF.

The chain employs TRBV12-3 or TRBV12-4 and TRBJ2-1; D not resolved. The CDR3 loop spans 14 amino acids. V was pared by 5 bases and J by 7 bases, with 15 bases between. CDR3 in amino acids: CASSPKDGPNEQFF. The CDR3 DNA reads TGTGCCAGCAGTCCCAAGGACGGCCCAAATGAGCAGTTCTTC.

The CDR3: CAIRARGRTDTQYF. In DNA form, the CDR3 reads TGTGCCATCAGAGCTAGAGGGAGGACAGATACGCAGTATTTT. This rearrangement joins TRBV10-3 to TRBJ2-3; a possible D gene is TRBD2 (6 bases). Between the trimmed V and J ends, which lost 6 bases and 3 bases, there was a span of 13 bases. Germline-derived CDR1 and CDR2 are ENHRY and SYGVKD. There are 14 residues in the CDR3.

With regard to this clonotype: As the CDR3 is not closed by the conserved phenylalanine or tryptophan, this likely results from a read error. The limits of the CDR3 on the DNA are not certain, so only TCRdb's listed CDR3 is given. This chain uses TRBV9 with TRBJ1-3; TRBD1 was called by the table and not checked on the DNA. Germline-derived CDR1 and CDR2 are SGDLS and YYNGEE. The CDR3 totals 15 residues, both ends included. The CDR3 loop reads CASSPGTHSGNTIHL.

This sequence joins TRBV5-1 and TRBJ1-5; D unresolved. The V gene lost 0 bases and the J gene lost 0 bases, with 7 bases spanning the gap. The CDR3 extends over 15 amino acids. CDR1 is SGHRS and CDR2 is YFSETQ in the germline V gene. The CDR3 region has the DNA TGCGCCAGCAGCTTGGACATTTATAGCAATCAGCCCCAGCATTTT. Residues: CASSLDIYSNQPQHF. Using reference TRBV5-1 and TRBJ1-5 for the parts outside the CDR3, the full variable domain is KAGVTQTPRYLIKTRGQQVTLSCSPISGHRSVSWYQQTPGQGLQFLFEYFSETQRNKGNFPGRFSGRQFSNSRSEMNVSTLELGDSALYLCASSLDIYSNQPQHFGDGTRLSIL.

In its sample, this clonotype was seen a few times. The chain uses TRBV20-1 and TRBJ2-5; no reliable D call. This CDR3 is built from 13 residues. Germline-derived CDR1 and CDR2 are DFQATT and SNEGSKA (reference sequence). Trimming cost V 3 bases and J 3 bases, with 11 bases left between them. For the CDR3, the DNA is TGCAGTGCTAGCCGGACGGTGGAAGAGACCCAGTACTTC. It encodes CSASRTVEETQYF.

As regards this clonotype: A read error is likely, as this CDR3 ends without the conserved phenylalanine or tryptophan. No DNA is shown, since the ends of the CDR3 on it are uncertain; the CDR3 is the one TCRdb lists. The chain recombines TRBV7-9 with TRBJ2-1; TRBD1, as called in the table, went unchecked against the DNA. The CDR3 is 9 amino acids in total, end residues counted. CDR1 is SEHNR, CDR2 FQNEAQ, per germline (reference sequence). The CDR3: CASSQAGGR.

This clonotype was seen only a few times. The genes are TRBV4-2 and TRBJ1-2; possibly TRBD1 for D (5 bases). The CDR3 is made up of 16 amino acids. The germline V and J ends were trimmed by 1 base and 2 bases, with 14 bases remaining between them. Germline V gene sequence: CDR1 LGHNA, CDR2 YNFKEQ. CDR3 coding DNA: TGTGCCAGCAGCCAAGTAAACGGGGGGACCAACTATGGCTACACCTTC. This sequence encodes CASSQVNGGTNYGYTF.

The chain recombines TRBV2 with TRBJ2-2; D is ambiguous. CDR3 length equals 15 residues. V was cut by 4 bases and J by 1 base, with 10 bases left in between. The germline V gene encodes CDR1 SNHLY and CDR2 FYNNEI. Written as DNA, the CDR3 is TGTGCCAGCAGTGCGACCACAGAGAACACCGGGGAGCTGTTTTTT. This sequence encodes CASSATTENTGELFF.

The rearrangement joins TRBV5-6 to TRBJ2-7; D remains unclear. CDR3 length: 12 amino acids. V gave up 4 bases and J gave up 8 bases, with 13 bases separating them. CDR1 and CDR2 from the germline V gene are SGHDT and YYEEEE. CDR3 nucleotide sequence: TGTGCCAGCAGCCCGGGCGTAGGGAAGCAGTACTTC. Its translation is CASSPGVGKQYF.

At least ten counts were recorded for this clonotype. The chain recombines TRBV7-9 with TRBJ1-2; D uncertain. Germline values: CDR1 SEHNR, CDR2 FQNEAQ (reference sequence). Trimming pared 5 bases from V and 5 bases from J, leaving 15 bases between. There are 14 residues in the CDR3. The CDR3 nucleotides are TGTGCCAGCAGCCCAGGCCTAACCTCATATGGCTACACCTTC. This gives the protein CASSPGLTSYGYTF.

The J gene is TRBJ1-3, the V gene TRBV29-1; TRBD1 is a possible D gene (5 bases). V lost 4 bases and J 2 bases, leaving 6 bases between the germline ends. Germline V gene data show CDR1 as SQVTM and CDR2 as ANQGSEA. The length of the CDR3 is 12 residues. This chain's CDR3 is CSVAGTGNTIYF. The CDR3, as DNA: TGCAGCGTTGCAGGGACTGGAAACACCATATATTTT. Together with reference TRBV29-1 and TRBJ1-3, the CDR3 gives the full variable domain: SAVISQKPSRDICQRGTSLTIQCQVDSQVTMMFWYRQQPGQSLTLIATANQGSEATYESGFVIDKFPISRPNLTFSTLTVSNMSPEDSSIYLCSVAGTGNTIYFGEGSWLTVV.

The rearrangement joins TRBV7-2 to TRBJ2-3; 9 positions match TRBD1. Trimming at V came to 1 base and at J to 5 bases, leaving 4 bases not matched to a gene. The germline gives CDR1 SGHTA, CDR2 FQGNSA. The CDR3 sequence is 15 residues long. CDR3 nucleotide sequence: TGTGCCAGCAGCTTAGATTTGACAGGGGGAGATACGCAGTATTTT. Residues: CASSLDLTGGDTQYF. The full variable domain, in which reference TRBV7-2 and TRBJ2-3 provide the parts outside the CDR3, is GAGVSQSPSNKVTEKGKDVELRCDPISGHTALYWYRQSLGQGLEFLIYFQGNSAPDKSGLPSDRFSAERTGGSVSTLTIQRTQQEDSAVYLCASSLDLTGGDTQYFGPGTRLTVL.